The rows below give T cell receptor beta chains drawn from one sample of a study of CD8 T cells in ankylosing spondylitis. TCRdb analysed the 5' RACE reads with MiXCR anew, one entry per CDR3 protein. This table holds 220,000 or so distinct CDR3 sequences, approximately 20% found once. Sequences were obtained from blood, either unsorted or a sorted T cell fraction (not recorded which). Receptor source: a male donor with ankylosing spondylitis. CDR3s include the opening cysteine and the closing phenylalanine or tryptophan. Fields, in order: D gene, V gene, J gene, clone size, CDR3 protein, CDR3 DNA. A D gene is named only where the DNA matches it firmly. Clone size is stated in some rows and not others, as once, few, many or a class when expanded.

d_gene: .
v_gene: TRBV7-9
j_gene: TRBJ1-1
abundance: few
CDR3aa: CATLEATEAFF
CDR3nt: TGTGCCACCCTGGAGGCCACTGAAGCTTTCTTT

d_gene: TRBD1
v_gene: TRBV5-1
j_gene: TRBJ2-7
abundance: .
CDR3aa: CASSPGQVGYEQYF
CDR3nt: TGCGCCAGCAGCCCCGGACAGGTCGGATACGAGCAGTACTTC

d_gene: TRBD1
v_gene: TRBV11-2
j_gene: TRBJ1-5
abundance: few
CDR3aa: CASSPASAHRDRGNQPQHF
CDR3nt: TGTGCCAGCAGCCCCGCCTCGGCCCACAGGGACAGGGGCAATCAGCCCCAGCATTTT

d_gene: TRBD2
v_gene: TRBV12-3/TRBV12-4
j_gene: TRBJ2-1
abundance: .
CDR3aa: CASSLSGGTRSDNEQFF
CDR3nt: TGTGCCAGCAGTTTAAGCGGCGGGACTAGGTCGGACAATGAGCAGTTCTTC

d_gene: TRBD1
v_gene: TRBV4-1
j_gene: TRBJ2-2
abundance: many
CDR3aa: CASSQDTSDRGFTGELFF
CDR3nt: TGCGCCAGCAGCCAAGATACGTCGGACAGGGGGTTTACCGGGGAGCTGTTTTTT

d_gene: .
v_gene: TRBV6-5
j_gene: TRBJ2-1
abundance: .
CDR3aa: CASSYSSGDPSSYNEQFF
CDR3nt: TGTGCCAGCAGTTACTCTAGCGGAGACCCTAGCTCCTACAATGAGCAGTTCTTC

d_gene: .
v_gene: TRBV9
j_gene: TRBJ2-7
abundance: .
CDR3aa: CASSALGEQDEQYF
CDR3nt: TGTGCCAGCAGCGCCCTAGGTGAACAAGACGAGCAGTACTTC

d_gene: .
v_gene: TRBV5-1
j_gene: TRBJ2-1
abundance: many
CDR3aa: CASSRGQNNEQFF
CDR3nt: TGCGCCAGCAGCCGCGGACAGAACAATGAGCAGTTCTTC

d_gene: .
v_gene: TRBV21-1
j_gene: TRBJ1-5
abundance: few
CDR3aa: CASSKASTLWTDNQPQHF
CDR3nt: TGTGCCAGCAGCAAAGCCAGTACACTATGGACAGACAATCAGCCCCAGCATTTT

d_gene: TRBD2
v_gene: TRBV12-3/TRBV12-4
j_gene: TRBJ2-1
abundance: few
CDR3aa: CASSPAGGEYNEQFF
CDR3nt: TGTGCCAGCAGCCCAGCGGGGGGAGAGTACAATGAGCAGTTCTTC

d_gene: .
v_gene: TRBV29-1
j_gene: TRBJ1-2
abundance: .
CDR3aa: CSVGQGEDGYTF
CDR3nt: TGCAGCGTTGGTCAGGGAGAGGATGGCTACACCTTC

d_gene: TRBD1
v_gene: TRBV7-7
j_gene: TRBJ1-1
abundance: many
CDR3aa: CASSPWTGNTEAFF
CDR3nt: TGTGCTAGCAGCCCCTGGACAGGGAACACTGAAGCTTTCTTT

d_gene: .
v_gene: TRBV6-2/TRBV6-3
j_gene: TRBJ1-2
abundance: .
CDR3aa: CASSVSEGYGYTF
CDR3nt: TGTGCCAGCAGTGTTTCTGAGGGGTATGGCTACACCTTC

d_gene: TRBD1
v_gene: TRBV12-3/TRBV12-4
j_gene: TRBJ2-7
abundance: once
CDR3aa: CASKTGDSYEQYF
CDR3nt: TGTGCCAGCAAGACAGGGGACTCCTACGAGCAGTACTTC

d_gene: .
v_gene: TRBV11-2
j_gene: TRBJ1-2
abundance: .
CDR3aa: CASSLPGDPPPYGYTF
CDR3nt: TGTGCCAGCAGCTTACCCGGTGACCCACCACCGTATGGCTACACCTTC

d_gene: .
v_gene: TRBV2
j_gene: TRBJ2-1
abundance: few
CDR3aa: CASSEYRYNEQFF
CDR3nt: TGTGCCAGCAGTGAGTACAGATACAATGAGCAGTTCTTC

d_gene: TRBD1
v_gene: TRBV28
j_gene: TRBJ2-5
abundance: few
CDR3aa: CASSLTGLQETQYF
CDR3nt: TGTGCCAGCAGTCTGACAGGGTTACAAGAGACCCAGTACTTC

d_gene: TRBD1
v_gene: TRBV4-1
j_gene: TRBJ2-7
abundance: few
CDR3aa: CASSQFTGQGPEQYF
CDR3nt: TGCGCCAGCAGCCAATTTACCGGACAGGGTCCCGAGCAGTACTTC

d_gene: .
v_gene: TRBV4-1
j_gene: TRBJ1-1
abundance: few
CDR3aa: CASSSRQVLNTEAFF
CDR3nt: TGCGCCAGCAGCAGTAGACAGGTATTGAACACTGAAGCTTTCTTT

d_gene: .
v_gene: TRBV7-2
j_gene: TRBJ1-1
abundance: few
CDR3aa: CASSPGYESLEAFF
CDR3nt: TGTGCCAGCAGCCCGGGGTACGAGAGTCTTGAAGCTTTCTTT

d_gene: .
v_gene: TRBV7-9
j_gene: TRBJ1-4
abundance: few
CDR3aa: CASSLGRGMDEKLFF
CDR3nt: TGTGCCAGCAGCTTAGGCCGGGGGATGGATGAAAAACTGTTTTTT

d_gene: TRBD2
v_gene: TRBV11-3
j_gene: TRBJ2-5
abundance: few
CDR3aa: CASSPSQRGPRETQYF
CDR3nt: TGTGCCAGCAGCCCCTCTCAGCGGGGGCCCCGGGAGACCCAGTACTTC

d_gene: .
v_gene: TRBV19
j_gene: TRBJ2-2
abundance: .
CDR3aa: CASSIGSGISTGELFF
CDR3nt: TGTGCCAGTAGTATTGGTTCAGGGATAAGCACCGGGGAGCTGTTTTTT

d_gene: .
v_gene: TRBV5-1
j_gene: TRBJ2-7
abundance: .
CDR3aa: CASSFLGITYEQYF
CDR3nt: TGCGCCAGCAGCTTTTTGGGGATAACCTACGAGCAGTACTTC

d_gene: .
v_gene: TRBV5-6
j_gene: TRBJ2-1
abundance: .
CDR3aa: CASSLGDYEQFF
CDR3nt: TGTGCCAGCAGCTTGGGGGACTATGAGCAGTTCTTC

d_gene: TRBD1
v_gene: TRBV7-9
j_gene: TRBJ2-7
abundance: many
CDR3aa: CASSPTGTGRNEQYF
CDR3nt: TGTGCCAGCAGCCCTACCGGGACAGGGAGGAACGAGCAGTACTTC

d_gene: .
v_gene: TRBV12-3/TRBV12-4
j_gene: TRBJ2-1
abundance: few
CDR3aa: CASRSFGGSSYNEQFF
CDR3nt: TGTGCCAGCAGGTCCTTTGGGGGTAGCTCCTACAATGAGCAGTTCTTC

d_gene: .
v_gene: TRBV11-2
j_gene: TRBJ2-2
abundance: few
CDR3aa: CASNAQTGLDYTGELFF
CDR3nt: TGTGCCAGCAACGCGCAAACAGGGTTAGATTACACCGGGGAGCTGTTTTTT

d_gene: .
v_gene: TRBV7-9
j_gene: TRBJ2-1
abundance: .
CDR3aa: CASSLLLEFGEQFF
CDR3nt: TGTGCCAGCAGCTTATTACTGGAGTTCGGTGAGCAGTTCTTC

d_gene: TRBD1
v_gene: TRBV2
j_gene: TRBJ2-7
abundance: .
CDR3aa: CASSGTGEDYEQYF
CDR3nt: TGTGCCAGCAGTGGGACAGGGGAGGACTACGAGCAGTACTTC

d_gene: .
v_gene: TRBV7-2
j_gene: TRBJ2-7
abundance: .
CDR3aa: CASSLVVDSPYEQYF
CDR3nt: TGTGCCAGCAGCTTAGTCGTGGACAGCCCCTACGAGCAGTACTTC

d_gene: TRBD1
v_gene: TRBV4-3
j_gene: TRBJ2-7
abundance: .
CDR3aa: CASSQVFTGGGYEQYF
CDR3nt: TGCGCCAGCAGCCAAGTTTTTACAGGGGGCGGGTACGAGCAGTACTTC

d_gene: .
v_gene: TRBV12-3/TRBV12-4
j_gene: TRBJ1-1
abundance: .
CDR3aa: CASSRYEGGTEAFF
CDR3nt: TGTGCCAGCAGCCGATACGAGGGGGGGACTGAAGCTTTCTTT

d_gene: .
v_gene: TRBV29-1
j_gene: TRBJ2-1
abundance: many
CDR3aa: CSVPAIRARSYNEQFF
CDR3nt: TGCAGCGTTCCCGCGATCCGGGCGAGGTCCTACAATGAGCAGTTCTTC

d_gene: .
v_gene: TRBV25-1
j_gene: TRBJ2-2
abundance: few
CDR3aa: CASSEFLGANTGELFF
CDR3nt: TGTGCCAGCAGTGAATTTCTGGGCGCGAACACCGGGGAGCTGTTTTTT

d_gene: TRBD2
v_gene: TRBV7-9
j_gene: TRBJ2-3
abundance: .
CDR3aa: CASSSTGLAATDTQYF
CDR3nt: TGTGCCAGCAGCTCAACCGGACTAGCGGCGACAGATACGCAGTATTTT

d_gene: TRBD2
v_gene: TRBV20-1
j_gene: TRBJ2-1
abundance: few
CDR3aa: CSARSGLAGWAYNEQFF
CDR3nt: TGCAGTGCGCGGTCGGGACTAGCGGGATGGGCCTACAATGAGCAGTTCTTC

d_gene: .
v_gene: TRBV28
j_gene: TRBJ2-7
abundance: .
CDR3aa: CASSSHYSQGYEQYF
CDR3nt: TGTGCCAGCAGTTCACACTACAGCCAGGGCTACGAGCAGTACTTC

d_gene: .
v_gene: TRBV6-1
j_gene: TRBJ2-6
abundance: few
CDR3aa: CASSPQSGANVLTF
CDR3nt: TGTGCCAGCAGCCCCCAATCTGGGGCCAACGTCCTGACTTTC

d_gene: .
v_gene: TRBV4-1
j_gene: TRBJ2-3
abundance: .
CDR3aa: CASSQSEGVSTDTQYF
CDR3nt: TGCGCCAGCAGCCAATCCGAAGGGGTGAGCACAGATACGCAGTATTTT

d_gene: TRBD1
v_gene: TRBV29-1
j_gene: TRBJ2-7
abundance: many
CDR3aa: CSMGQGGSEQYF
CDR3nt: TGCAGCATGGGACAGGGAGGTTCCGAGCAGTACTTC

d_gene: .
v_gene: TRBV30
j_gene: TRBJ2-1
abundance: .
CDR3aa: CAWSVGFQDEQFF
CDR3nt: TGTGCCTGGAGTGTCGGGTTTCAAGATGAGCAGTTCTTC

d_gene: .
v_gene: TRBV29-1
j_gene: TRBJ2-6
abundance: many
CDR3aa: CSVTSGANVLTF
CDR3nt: TGCAGCGTTACGTCTGGGGCCAACGTCCTGACTTTC

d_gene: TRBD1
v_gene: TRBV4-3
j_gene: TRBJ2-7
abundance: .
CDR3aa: CASSQEWQGDYEQYF
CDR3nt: TGCGCCAGCAGCCAAGAATGGCAGGGGGACTACGAGCAGTACTTC

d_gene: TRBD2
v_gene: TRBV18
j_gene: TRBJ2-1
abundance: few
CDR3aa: CASSLTSGGSPSYNEQFF
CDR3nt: TGTGCCAGCTCACTAACTAGCGGTGGTTCCCCTTCTTACAATGAGCAGTTCTTC

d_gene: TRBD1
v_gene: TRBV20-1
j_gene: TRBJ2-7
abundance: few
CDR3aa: CSAVGQGVPYEQYF
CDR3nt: TGCAGTGCTGTGGGACAGGGGGTCCCCTACGAGCAGTACTTC

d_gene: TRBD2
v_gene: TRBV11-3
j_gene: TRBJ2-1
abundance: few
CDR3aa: CASSLDNSGFAYNEQFF
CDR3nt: TGTGCCAGCAGCTTAGATAATAGCGGGTTCGCCTACAATGAGCAGTTCTTC

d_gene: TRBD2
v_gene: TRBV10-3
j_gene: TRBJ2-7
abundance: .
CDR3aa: CAISEALAGYEQYF
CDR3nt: TGTGCCATCAGTGAGGCCTTAGCGGGCTACGAGCAGTACTTC

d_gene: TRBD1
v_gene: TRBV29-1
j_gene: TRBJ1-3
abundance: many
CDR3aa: CSVLQGQGSENTIYF
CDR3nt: TGCAGCGTCCTGCAAGGACAGGGTTCTGAAAACACCATATATTTT